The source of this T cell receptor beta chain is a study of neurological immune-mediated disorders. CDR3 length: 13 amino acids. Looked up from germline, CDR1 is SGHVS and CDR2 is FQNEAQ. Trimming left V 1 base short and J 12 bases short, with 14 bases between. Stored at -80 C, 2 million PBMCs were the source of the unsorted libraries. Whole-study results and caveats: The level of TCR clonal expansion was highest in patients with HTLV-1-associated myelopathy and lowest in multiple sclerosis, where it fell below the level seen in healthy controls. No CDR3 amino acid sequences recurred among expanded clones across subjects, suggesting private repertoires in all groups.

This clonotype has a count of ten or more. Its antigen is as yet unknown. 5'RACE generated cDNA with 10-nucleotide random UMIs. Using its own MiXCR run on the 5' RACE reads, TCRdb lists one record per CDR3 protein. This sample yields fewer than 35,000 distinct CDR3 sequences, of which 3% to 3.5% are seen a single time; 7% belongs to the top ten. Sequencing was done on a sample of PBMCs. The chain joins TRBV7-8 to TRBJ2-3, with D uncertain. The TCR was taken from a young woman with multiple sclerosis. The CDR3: CASSLGSPTPQYF. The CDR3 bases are TGTGCCAGCAGCTTAGGGAGCCCGACCCCCCAGTATTTT.